The T cell receptor (beta chain) under discussion was sequenced for a study of PD-L1 blockade in urothelial cancer. Study summary: Atezolizumab (1,200 mg intravenously every 3 weeks) began at some point between 2014 and 2015 for patients.

Findings and limits, study-wide: At 3 weeks on treatment, tumor-associated clones expanded more with durable benefit. A pretreatment blood TCR clonality that fell below the median predicted better progression-free and overall survival.

Concerning this clone: The target antigen is unknown.

The length of the CDR3 is 20 residues. Losses at the gene ends were 4 bases for V and 3 bases for J; bases not matched to a gene: 24. Method: immunoSEQ multiplex PCR; TCRdb's copy keeps in-frame clones and lacks some. The sample gives some 120,000 clones, roughly 91% of which show up once; under 2% is in the top ten. Time point of the sample: peripheral blood 6 weeks after treatment start. Individual patients had between 1 and 8 samples, taken pretreatment and on-treatment. Here the sequenced sample was PBMCs, taken around atezolizumab (anti-PD-L1) treatment. This TCR was recovered from a man in his fifties or sixties with urothelial cancer. The chain recombines TRBV23-1 with TRBJ2-7; TRBD1 matches at 7 bases. TRBV23-1 is noted as an ORF with a role that remains uncertain. The chain's CDR3 is CASSPTPERGHKGLGYEQYF. In DNA, the CDR3 is TGCGCCAGCAGTCCGACCCCGGAGAGGGGGCATAAGGGTCTAGGCTACGAGCAGTACTTC.